These 21 T cell receptor beta chains came from one sample sequenced in a study of regulatory T cells in long-lasting Graves disease. Described time point: newly diagnosed GD, antithyroid drugs for less than 3 months. The authors made the TCR library using RNA they extracted from PBMCs. iRepertoire HTBI primers and Arm-PCR of CDR3 regions built TCR beta libraries. MiXCR was run by TCRdb on the multiplex PCR reads, yielding one entry per CDR3 protein. The data contain 400,000 to 550,000 distinct CDR3 sequences, 16% of them singletons. This sample also belongs to another study, concerning T cells in Graves' hyperthyroidism and ophthalmopathy.

Here the sequenced sample was peripheral blood mononuclear cells (PBMCs), taken at new diagnosis, from a patient treated with antithyroid drugs. These receptors came from a woman in her thirties with Graves disease.

Ten or more counts support this clonotype. The chain joins TRBV11-2 to TRBJ2-1, with 14 bases that match TRBD2. Germline V gene data show CDR1 as SGHAT and CDR2 as FQNNGV. V shed 2 bases and J 9 bases; nucleotides not matched to a gene: 18. This CDR3 is 20 amino acids long. CDR3: CASSLLAGLAGEIQGGEQFF. In nucleotides, the CDR3 is TGTGCCAGCAGCTTATTGGCGGGACTAGCGGGAGAAATCCAGGGTGGTGAGCAGTTCTTC.

This clonotype was found many times. V gene TRBV6-1 combines with J gene TRBJ2-3; TRBD2 might be the D (6 bases). V lost 5 bases, J lost 7 bases, and 13 bases lay in between. CDR1 is MNHNS and CDR2 is SASEGT in the germline V gene. This CDR3 has 13 amino acids. CDR3 nucleotides: TGTGCCAGCAGTACCGCCGGAGGGCATACGCAGTATTTT. Translated: CASSTAGGHTQYF.

This clonotype has a count of ten or more. The rearrangement uses TRBV5-1 and TRBJ1-1; D not resolved. The CDR3 length is 15 residues. Deletions cut 4 bases from V and 5 bases from J, with 18 bases between. In germline, CDR1 is SGHRS, CDR2 YFSETQ. The CDR3 sequence: CASSPPQGPGTEAFF. The DNA for the CDR3 is TGCGCCAGCAGCCCCCCGCAAGGGCCGGGGACTGAAGCTTTCTTT. Using reference TRBV5-1 and TRBJ1-1 for the parts outside the CDR3, the full variable domain is KAGVTQTPRYLIKTRGQQVTLSCSPISGHRSVSWYQQTPGQGLQFLFEYFSETQRNKGNFPGRFSGRQFSNSRSEMNVSTLELGDSALYLCASSPPQGPGTEAFFGQGTRLTVV.

This clonotype was seen many times. The rearrangement links TRBV2 to TRBJ2-3; D may correspond to TRBD1 or TRBD2 (5 bases each). Germline V CDR1 and CDR2: SNHLY, FYNNEI. Trimming took 7 bases from V and 1 from J, leaving 24 bases between them. CDR3 length: 18 residues. In nucleotides, the CDR3 is TGTGCCAGCACCCTCTACCGACCCCGGGACGGGCGCACAGATACGCAGTATTTT. Translation: CASTLYRPRDGRTDTQYF. Together with reference TRBV2 and TRBJ2-3, the CDR3 gives the full variable domain: EPEVTQTPSHQVTQMGQEVILRCVPISNHLYFYWYRQILGQKVEFLVSFYNNEISEKSEIFDDQFSVERPDGSNFTLKIRSTKLEDSAMYFCASTLYRPRDGRTDTQYFGPGTRLTVL.

The rearrangement uses TRBV19 and TRBJ1-2, with D hard to call. This CDR3 spans 13 amino acids. Germline lookup yields CDR1 LNHDA and CDR2 SQIVND (reference sequence). V lost 3 bases and J 3 bases, leaving 8 bases between the germline ends. CDR3 coding DNA: TGTGCCAGTAGTATGGGGAGAGACTATGGCTACACCTTC. Translation gives CASSMGRDYGYTF.

This clonotype has at least ten counts. The chain is built from TRBV11-2 and TRBJ1-2, with no clear D. V lost 3 bases and J lost 2, with 4 bases in between. The CDR3 runs 12 residues. Germline lookup yields CDR1 SGHAT and CDR2 FQNNGV. The CDR3 loop is CASSFTNYGYTF. In DNA, the CDR3 is TGTGCCAGCAGCTTTACCAACTATGGCTACACCTTC. Combining the CDR3 with reference TRBV11-2 and TRBJ1-2 gives the whole variable domain EAGVAQSPRYKIIEKRQSVAFWCNPISGHATLYWYQQILGQGPKLLIQFQNNGVVDDSQLPKDRFSAERLKGVDSTLKIQPAKLEDSAVYLCASSFTNYGYTFGSGTRLTVV.

This chain uses TRBV7-2 with TRBJ1-2, with D maybe TRBD1 (5 bases). Trimming removed 0 bases from V and 5 bases from J, with 16 bases in between. The CDR3 length is 16 residues. Germline CDR1 SGHTA, CDR2 FQGNSA. CDR3: CASSLAGVGRPYGYTF. DNA of the CDR3: TGTGCCAGCAGCTTAGCGGGGGTCGGCAGGCCTTATGGCTACACCTTC.

The chain has TRBV20-1 and TRBJ2-5; 12 nucleotides align to TRBD2. Germline loops: CDR1 DFQATT, CDR2 SNEGSKA (reference sequence). The CDR3 spans 14 residues. The V gene end was trimmed by 6 bases and the J gene end by 5 bases; junction bases not matched to a gene: 7. CDR3 nucleotides: TGCAGTGCCAGACTAGCGGGAGAGAGTGAGACCCAGTACTTC. Translation: CSARLAGESETQYF.

The table lists this clonotype with many counts. V gene TRBV18 combines with J gene TRBJ2-1, with D tentatively TRBD1 or TRBD2 (6 bases each). The CDR3 length is 14 residues. V lost 5 bases and J lost 4, with 12 bases in between. In germline, CDR1 is KGHSH, CDR2 LQKENI. The CDR3 sequence: CASSAGQLYNEQFF. DNA for the CDR3: TGTGCCAGCTCAGCGGGACAACTTTACAATGAGCAGTTCTTC.

In its sample, this clonotype was seen a few times. The J gene is TRBJ2-2, the V gene TRBV6-2 or TRBV6-3; weak D call: TRBD1 (6 bases). Germline lookup yields CDR1 MNHEY and CDR2 SVGEGT. The germline V and J ends were trimmed by 3 bases and 4 bases, with 18 bases remaining between them. The length of the CDR3 is 17 residues. CDR3 protein: CASSYHPGQKSTGELFF. DNA for the CDR3: TGTGCCAGCAGTTATCATCCGGGACAAAAGAGCACCGGGGAGCTGTTTTTT.

This clonotype has more than one count but fewer than ten. No DNA is shown, since the ends of the CDR3 on it are uncertain; the CDR3 is the one TCRdb lists. The chain combines TRBV11-1 with TRBJ2-5; the D call in the table, TRBD1, was not verified against the DNA. The length of the CDR3 is 22 amino acids, counting both ends. The germline V gene encodes CDR1 SGHAT and CDR2 FQDESV (reference sequence). The CDR3 region is CASSLTPGQSSTSGDILETQYF.

The chain is built from TRBV7-8 and TRBJ2-7; TRBD1 or TRBD2 may be the D gene (5 bases each). The CDR3 runs 15 residues. The germline V gene has CDR1 SGHVS and CDR2 FQNEAQ. The V end lost 5 bases, the J end lost 0 bases, and 14 bases lay between the germline ends. DNA for the CDR3: TGTGCCAGCAGCCAAGATCCGGGACGCTCCTACGAGCAGTACTTC. It codes for CASSQDPGRSYEQYF.

This clonotype was observed many times. CDR3 protein: CAISGLAGYNEQFF. The CDR3 DNA reads as TGTGCCATCAGTGGACTAGCGGGGTACAATGAGCAGTTCTTC. This chain connects TRBV10-3 to TRBJ2-1, with 11 positions matching TRBD2. The J segment lost 4 bases and the V segment lost 4 bases, leaving 0 bases of the junction unmatched. Germline CDR1 reads ENHRY; CDR2 reads SYGVKD. The CDR3 has 14 residues.

V usage is TRBV24-1 and J usage is TRBJ2-2, with D possibly being TRBD2 (6 bases). V lost 0 bases and J 4 bases, leaving 11 bases between the germline ends. CDR1 and CDR2 (germline): KGHDR, SFDVKD. This CDR3 contains 16 residues. CDR3 DNA: TGTGCCACCAGTGATTTGGGGGGAGGATTCACCGGGGAGCTGTTTTTT. This translates into CATSDLGGGFTGELFF.

This clonotype has ten or more counts. The chain recombines TRBV27 with TRBJ2-7, with D perhaps being TRBD1 or TRBD2 (7 bases each). The CDR3 spans 14 residues. CDR1 MNHEY and CDR2 SMNVEV come from the germline V gene (reference sequence). V lost 6 bases and J lost 6, with 18 bases in between. The chain's CDR3 is CASSRGGGSPEQYF. The CDR3 nucleotides are TGTGCCAGCAGCCGGGGAGGGGGCAGTCCCGAGCAGTACTTC.

This clonotype has more than one count but fewer than ten. V and J are TRBV6-1 and TRBJ1-2, with a tentative D call TRBD1 (6 bases). V lost 5 bases and J lost 6, with 16 bases in between. Germline CDR1 reads MNHNS; CDR2 reads SASEGT. CDR3 length: 14 residues. The CDR3 nucleotides are TGTGCCAGCAGTCCCGTGAGGGGGAATCATGGCTACACCTTC. Its translation: CASSPVRGNHGYTF.

In regard to this clonotype: A much bigger clone sits one base away, suggesting this may be a read error. V gene TRBV6-2 or TRBV6-3 combines with J gene TRBJ2-1; 11 bases match TRBD2. V shed 5 bases and J 3 bases; nucleotides not matched to a gene: 6. CDR3 size: 16 residues. The germline V gene encodes CDR1 MNHEY and CDR2 SVGEGT. The CDR3 reads CASSPGTSGFYNEQFF. Here the CDR3 DNA reads TGTGCCAGCAGTCCCGGGACTAGCGGCTTCTACAATGAGCAGTTCTTC.

The chain couples TRBV6-2 or TRBV6-3 to TRBJ2-3, with a tentative D call TRBD1 (5 bases). Trimming stripped 6 bases from V and 11 bases from J, with 12 bases between. The length of the CDR3 is 11 residues. CDR1 is MNHEY, CDR2 SVGEGT, per germline. The DNA for the CDR3 is TGTGCCAGCAGAGAACAGGAGAGGCAGTATTTT. Encoded protein: CASREQERQYF.

This clonotype showed up many times. This chain uses TRBV20-1 with TRBJ2-7, with 12 bases matching TRBD2. Trimming took 5 bases from V and 6 from J; bases not matched to a gene: 11. Germline lookup yields CDR1 DFQATT and CDR2 SNEGSKA (reference sequence). This CDR3 has 15 residues. Written as DNA, the CDR3 is TGCAGTGCTGATACCCTAGCGGGAGGGCCCCGCGAGCAGTACTTC. It specifies CSADTLAGGPREQYF.

This clonotype was found many times. This chain's CDR3 is CASSLDRGRDTQYF. The CDR3 nucleotides read TGTGCCAGCAGCTTAGACAGGGGCCGGGATACGCAGTATTTT. This rearrangement joins TRBV2 to TRBJ2-3, with TRBD1 matching 8 bases. Germline V gives CDR1 SNHLY, CDR2 FYNNEI. The trim removed 6 bases at V and 6 bases at J, leaving 8 bases unmatched. This CDR3 spans 14 amino acids.

There are many counts of this clonotype. The genes are TRBV12-3 or TRBV12-4 and TRBJ2-7; the match to TRBD2 covers 9 bases. This CDR3 comprises 14 residues. J was trimmed by 1 base and V by 6 bases; bases with no gene match: 4. The CDR3 protein is CASSLAGRSYEQYF. The CDR3 DNA follows: TGTGCCAGCAGCCTAGCGGGACGATCCTACGAGCAGTACTTC.